This TCR beta chain was obtained from a study of blood T cell repertoires in COVID-19. Study overall: The study drew acute and convalescent COVID-19 samples from the United States, Italy and Spain. Sample material is recorded as cDNA or gDNA derived from T cells, B-cell-depleted T cells, or PBMCs.

CDR1 is MNHEY, CDR2 SVGAGI, per germline. The CDR3 is made up of 15 amino acids. The junction had 4 bases not matched to a gene; V was cut back by 0 bases and J by 3 bases. Methods used by the authors: Reference gene primer amplification in the assay estimated nucleated cell counts. Clones were read by immunoSEQ multiplex PCR, and TCRdb kept only the in-frame ones, dropping some. The DNA gave D and trimming, while V, J and clone size come from that table. Here the sample spans some 150,000 clones, 88% being singletons. The source is a woman in her 30s with acute COVID-19. The chain links TRBV6-5 to TRBJ2-7; 8 positions match TRBD1. The specimen was PBMCs or T cells enriched from blood (not recorded which). In nucleotides, the CDR3 is TGTGCCAGCAGTTACTCAGGACAGGGAGACTACGAGCAGTACTTC. It specifies CASSYSGQGDYEQYF.